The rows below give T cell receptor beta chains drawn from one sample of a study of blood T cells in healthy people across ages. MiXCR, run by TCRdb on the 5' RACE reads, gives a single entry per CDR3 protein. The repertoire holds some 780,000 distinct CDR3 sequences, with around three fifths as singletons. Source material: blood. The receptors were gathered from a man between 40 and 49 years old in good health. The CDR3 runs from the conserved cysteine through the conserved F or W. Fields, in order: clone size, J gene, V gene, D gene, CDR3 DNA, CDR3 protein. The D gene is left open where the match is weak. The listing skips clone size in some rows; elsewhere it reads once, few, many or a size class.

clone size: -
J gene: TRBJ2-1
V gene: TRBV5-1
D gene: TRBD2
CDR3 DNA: TGCGCCAGCAGCTCCAGGGCGGGAGGGCCGGCAGCTGAGCAGTTCTTC
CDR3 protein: CASSSRAGGPAAEQFF

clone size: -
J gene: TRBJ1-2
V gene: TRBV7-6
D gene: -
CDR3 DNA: TGTGCCAGCAGCTCATACCCCAAGGCGACCAACTATGGCTACACCTTC
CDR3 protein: CASSSYPKATNYGYTF

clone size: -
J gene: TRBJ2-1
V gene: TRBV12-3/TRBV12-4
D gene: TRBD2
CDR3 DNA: TGTGCCAGCAGCTACAACGGACTAGCGGAGGGTCATTCTTACAATGAGCAGTTCTTC
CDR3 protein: CASSYNGLAEGHSYNEQFF

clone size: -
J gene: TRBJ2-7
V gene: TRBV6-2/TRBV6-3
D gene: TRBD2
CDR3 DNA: TGTGCCAGCAGTTACGACCCCTATAGCGGGAGCTCCTACAATGAGCAGTACTTC
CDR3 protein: CASSYDPYSGSSYNEQYF

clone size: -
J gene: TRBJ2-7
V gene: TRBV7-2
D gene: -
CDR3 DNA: TGTGCCAGCTGGGCAGGGCTAATAAACGAGCAGTACTTC
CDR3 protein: CASWAGLINEQYF

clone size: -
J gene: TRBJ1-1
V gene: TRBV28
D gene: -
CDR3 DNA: TGTGCCAGCAGTGTCGGCGGTTTTAACACTGAAGCTTTCTTT
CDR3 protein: CASSVGGFNTEAFF

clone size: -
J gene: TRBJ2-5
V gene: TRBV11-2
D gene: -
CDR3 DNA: TGTGCCAGCAGCCCCCATCACGGGGCCGAAGAGACCCAGTACTTC
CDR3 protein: CASSPHHGAEETQYF

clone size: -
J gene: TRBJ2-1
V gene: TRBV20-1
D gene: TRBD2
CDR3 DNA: TGCAGTGCTAATACCGGGACTAGCGGGTCGAGATACAATGAGCAGTTCTTC
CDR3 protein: CSANTGTSGSRYNEQFF

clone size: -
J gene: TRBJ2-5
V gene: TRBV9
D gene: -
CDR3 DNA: TGTGCCAGCAGCGTAAACCCGAAACGTCAGCAAGAGACCCAGTACTTC
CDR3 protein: CASSVNPKRQQETQYF

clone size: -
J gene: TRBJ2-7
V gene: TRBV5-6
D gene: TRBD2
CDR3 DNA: TGTGCCAGCAGCCCGGGACTAGCGCCTACCTACGAGCAGTACTTC
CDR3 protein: CASSPGLAPTYEQYF

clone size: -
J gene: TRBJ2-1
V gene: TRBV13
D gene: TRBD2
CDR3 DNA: TGTGCCAGCAGCCCCAGCGGGGACCTAAGGGCCAATGAGCAGTTCTTC
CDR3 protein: CASSPSGDLRANEQFF

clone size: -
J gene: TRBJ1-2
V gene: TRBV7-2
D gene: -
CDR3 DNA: TGTGCCAGCAGCTACCAGGCGGACACGTACTATGGCTACACCTTC
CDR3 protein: CASSYQADTYYGYTF

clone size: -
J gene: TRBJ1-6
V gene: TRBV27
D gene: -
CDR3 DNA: TGTGCCAGCAGTTTCCCCCCGGGTCGTAATTCACCCCTCCACTTT
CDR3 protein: CASSFPPGRNSPLHF

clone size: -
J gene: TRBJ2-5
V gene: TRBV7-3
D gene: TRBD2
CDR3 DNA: TGTGCCAGCAGCTTAGGGACTAGCGGGGGGGCGAAGACCCAGTACTTC
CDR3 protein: CASSLGTSGGAKTQYF

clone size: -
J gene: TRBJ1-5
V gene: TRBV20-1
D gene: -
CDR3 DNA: TGCAGTGCCACCCCAGGGGATATCAATCAGCCCCAGCATTTT
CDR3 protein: CSATPGDINQPQHF

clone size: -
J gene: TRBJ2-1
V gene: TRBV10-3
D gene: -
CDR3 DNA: TGTGCCATCAGGCCCGAAATACAAGAGAACAATGAGCAGTTCTTC
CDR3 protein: CAIRPEIQENNEQFF

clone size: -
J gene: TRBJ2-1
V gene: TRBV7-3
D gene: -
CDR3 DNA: TGTGCCAGCAGCCCCCCCGGCGGATCCTACAATGAGCAGTTCTTC
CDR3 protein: CASSPPGGSYNEQFF

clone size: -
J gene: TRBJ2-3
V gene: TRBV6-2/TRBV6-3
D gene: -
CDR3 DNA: TGTGCCAGCAGAGACCGGGATACCTCTCCCACAGATACGCAGTATTTT
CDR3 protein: CASRDRDTSPTDTQYF

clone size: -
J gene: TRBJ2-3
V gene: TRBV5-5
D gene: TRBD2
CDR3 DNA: TGTGCCAGCAGCCCCGGGACTACCCTTTCGGATACGCAGTATTTT
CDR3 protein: CASSPGTTLSDTQYF

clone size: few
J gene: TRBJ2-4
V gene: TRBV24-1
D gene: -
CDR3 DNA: TGTGCCACCCAATTTAAAAACATTCAGTACTTC
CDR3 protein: CATQFKNIQYF

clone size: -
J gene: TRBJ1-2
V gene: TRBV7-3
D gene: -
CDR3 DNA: TGTGCCAGCAGTTCCCCAGGGTCTTCGTATGGCTACACCTTC
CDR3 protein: CASSSPGSSYGYTF

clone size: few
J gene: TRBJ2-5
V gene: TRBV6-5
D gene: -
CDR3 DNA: TGTGCCAGCAGTCGCCTTGGAGGGGAAGAGACCCAGTACTTC
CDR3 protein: CASSRLGGEETQYF

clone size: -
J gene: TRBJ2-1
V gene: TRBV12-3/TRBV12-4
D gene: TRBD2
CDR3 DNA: TGTGCCAGCTTAGCGGGAGGGGCCTACAATGAGCAGTTCTTC
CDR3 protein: CASLAGGAYNEQFF

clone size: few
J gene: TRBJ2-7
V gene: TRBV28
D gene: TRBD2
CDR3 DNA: TGTGCCAGCAGCCCCGGGGGGGAGTGGGGATACGAGCAGTACTTC
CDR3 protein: CASSPGGEWGYEQYF

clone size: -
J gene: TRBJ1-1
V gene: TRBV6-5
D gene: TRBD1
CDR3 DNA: TGTGCCAGCAGTCCGCCCCGGACAGGGAACACTGAAGCTTTCTTT
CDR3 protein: CASSPPRTGNTEAFF

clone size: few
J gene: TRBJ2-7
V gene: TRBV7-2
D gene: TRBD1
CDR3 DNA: TGTGCCAGCAGCTTAGTTTCGGGACAGACCTCCTACGAGCAGTACTTC
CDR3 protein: CASSLVSGQTSYEQYF

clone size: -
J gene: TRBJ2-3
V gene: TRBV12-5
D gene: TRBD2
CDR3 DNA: TGTGCTAGCGGAACTAGCGGGGGGGCGAATACGCAGTATTTT
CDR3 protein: CASGTSGGANTQYF

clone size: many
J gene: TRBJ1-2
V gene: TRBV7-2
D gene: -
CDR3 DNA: TGTGCCAGCAGCTCTGGCAACCGGGAGGCGTATGGCTACACCTTC
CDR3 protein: CASSSGNREAYGYTF

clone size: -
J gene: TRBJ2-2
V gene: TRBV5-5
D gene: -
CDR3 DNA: TGTGCCAGCAGCCCACTCGACGGTACCGGGGAGCCGTTTTTT
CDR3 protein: CASSPLDGTGEPFF

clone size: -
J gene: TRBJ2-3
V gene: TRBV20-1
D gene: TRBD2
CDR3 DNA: TGCAGTGCTAGATTGGTAGGGCTAGCGGGAATGGGAGATACGCAGTATTTT
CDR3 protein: CSARLVGLAGMGDTQYF

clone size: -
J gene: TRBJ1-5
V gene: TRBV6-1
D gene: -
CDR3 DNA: TGTGCCAGCAGTGCTCTTAGGAATAGCAATCAGCCCCAGCATTTT
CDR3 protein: CASSALRNSNQPQHF

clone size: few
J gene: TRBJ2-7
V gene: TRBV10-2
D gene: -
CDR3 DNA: TGCGCCAGCATCCAGGGTCTTTCCCACGAGCAGTACTTC
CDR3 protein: CASIQGLSHEQYF

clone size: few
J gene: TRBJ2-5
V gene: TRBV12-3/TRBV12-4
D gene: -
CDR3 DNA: TGTGCCAGCAGTTTTAACAGGGAGGAGACCCAGTACTTC
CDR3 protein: CASSFNREETQYF

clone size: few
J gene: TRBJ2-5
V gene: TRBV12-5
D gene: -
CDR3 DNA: TGTGCTAGTGGCGACAGTCTCCAAGAGACCCAGTACTTC
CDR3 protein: CASGDSLQETQYF

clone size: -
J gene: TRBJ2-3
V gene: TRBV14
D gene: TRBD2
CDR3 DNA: TGTGCCAGCAGCCAAGTCGGACGGGGGGGCCGCGGTACGCAGTATTTT
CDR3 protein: CASSQVGRGGRGTQYF

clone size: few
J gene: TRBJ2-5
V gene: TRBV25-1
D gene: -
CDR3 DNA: TGTGCCAGCAGTGAAAGGGGACTCCTGGAGCAGTACTTC
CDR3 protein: CASSERGLLEQYF

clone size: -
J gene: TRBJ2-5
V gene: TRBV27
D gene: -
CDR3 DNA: TGTGCCTCGGTCCCCACAACTGCTGAGACCCAGTACTTC
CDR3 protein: CASVPTTAETQYF

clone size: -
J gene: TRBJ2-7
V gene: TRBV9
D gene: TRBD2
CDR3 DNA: TGTGCCAGCAGCGTAGCCCCAGAGAGGACTAGTATGGCCGAGCAGTACTTC
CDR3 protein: CASSVAPERTSMAEQYF

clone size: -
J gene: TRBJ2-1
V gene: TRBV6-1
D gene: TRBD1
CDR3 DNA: TGTGCCAGCAGTCCGGGGGGGACAGGGGTCGATGAGCAGTTCTTC
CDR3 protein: CASSPGGTGVDEQFF

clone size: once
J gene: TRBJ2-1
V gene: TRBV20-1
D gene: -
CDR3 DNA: TGCAGTGCTAGACTGGTGCAGGGATACAATGAGCAGTTCTTC
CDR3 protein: CSARLVQGYNEQFF

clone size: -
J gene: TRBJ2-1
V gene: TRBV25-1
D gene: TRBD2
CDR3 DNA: TGTGCCAGCAGTGGGGGGCTAGGAGGGCTAGCGGGAGTTGAAGCCTACAATGAGCAGTTCTTC
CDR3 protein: CASSGGLGGLAGVEAYNEQFF

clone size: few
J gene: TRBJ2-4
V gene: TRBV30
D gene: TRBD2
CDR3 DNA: TGTGCCTGGAGCGATACTAGCGGCACAAACATTCAGTACTTC
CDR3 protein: CAWSDTSGTNIQYF

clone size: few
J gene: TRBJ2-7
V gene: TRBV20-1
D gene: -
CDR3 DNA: TGCAGTGCTAGATCCGGGGCTAGGGAACGAAATGAGCAGTACTTC
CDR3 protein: CSARSGARERNEQYF

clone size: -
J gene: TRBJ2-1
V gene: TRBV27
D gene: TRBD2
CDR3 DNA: TGTGCCAGCAGTTCCGGCGGGGGGTCCTACAATGAGGAGTTCTTC
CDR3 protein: CASSSGGGSYNEEFF

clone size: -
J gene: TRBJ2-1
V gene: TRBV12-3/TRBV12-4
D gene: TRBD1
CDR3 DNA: TGTGCCAGCAGTCCCGGGGACAGGGGGCGCGTTGAGCAGTTCTTC
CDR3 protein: CASSPGDRGRVEQFF

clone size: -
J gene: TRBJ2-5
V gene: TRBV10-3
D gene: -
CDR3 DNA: TGTGCCATCACCCCGGACAGCAAACGGTACCAAGAGACCCAGTACTTC
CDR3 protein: CAITPDSKRYQETQYF

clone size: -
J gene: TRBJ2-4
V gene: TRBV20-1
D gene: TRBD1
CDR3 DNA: TGCAGTGCTAGACCGTCCGGGACAGACAAAAACATTCAGTACTTC
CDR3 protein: CSARPSGTDKNIQYF

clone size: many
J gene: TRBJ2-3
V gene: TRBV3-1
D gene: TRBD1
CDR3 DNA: TGCGCCAGCAGCCAAGGACAGGGTAGCACAGATACGCAGTATTTT
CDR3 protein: CASSQGQGSTDTQYF